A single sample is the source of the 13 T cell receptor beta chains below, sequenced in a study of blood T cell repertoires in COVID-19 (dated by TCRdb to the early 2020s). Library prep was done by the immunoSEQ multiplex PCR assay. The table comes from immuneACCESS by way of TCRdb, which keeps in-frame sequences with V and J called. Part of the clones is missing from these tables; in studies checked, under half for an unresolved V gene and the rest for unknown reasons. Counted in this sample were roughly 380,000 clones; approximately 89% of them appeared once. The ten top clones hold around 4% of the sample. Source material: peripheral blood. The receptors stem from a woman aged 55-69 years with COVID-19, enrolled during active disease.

CDR3 in amino acids: CASSQVTSGGAFPGTDTQYF. As DNA, the CDR3 is TGTGCCAGCAGCCAAGTGACTAGCGGGGGGGCCTTTCCTGGTACAGATACGCAGTATTTT. The rearrangement links TRBV3-1 (or the pseudogene TRBV3-2) to TRBJ2-3, with 14 bases lining up with TRBD2. The CDR3 covers 20 residues. From germline, CDR1 is LGHDT and CDR2 YNNKEL (reference sequence). V was clipped by 1 base and J by 3 bases; unmatched bases: 12.

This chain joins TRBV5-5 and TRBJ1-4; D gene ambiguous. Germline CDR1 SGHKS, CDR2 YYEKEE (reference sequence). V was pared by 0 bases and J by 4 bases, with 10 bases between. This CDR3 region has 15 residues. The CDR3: CASSLGQVVNEKLFF. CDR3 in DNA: TGTGCCAGCAGCTTGGGTCAGGTGGTTAATGAAAAACTGTTTTTT.

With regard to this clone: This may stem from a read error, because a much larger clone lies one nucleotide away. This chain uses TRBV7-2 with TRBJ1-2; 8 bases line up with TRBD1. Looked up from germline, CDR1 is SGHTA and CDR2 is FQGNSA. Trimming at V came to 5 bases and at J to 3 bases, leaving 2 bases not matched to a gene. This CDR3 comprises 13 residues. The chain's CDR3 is CASSPTGDYGYTF. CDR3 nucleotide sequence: TGTGCCAGCAGCCCGACAGGGGACTATGGCTACACCTTC. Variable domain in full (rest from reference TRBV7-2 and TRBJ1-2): GAGVSQSPSNKVTEKGKDVELRCDPISGHTALYWYRQSLGQGLEFLIYFQGNSAPDKSGLPSDRFSAERTGGSVSTLTIQRTQQEDSAVYLCASSPTGDYGYTFGSGTRLTVV.

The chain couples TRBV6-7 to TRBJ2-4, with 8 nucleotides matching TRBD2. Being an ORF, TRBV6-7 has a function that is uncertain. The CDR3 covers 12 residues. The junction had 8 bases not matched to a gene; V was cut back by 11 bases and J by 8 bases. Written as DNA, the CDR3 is TGTGCCCGACCGGGGGGGAGGGACATTCAGTACTTC. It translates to CARPGGRDIQYF.

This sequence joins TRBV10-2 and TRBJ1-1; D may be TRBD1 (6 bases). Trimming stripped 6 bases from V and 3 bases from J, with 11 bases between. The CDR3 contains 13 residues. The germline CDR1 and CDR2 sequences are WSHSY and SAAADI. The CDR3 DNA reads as TGCGCCAGCAGGACAAACAGGGACACTGAAGCTTTCTTT. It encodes CASRTNRDTEAFF.

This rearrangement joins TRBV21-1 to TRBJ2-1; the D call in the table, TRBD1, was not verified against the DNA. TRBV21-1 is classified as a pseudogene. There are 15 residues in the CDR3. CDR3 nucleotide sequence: TGTGCCAGCAGCAAACTAGTCGGTGGGGGCGATGAGCAGTTCTTC. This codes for CASSKLVGGGDEQFF.

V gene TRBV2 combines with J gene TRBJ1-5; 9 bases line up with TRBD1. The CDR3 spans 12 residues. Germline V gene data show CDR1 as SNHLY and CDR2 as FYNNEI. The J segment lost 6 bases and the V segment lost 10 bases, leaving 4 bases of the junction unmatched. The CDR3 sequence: CATGQGGQPQHF. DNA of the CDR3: TGTGCCACGGGACAGGGTGGTCAGCCCCAGCATTTT.

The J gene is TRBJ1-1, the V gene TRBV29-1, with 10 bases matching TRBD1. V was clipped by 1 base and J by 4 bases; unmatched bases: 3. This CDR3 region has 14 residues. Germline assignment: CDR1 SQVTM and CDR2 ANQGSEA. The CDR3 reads CSVEARTGGTEAFF. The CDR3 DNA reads TGCAGCGTTGAAGCCCGGACAGGGGGCACTGAAGCTTTCTTT.

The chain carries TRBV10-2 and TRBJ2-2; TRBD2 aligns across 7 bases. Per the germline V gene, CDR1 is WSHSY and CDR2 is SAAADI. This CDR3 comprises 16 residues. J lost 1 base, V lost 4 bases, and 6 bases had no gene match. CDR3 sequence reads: CASSGRAGVNTGELFF. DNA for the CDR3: TGCGCCAGCAGTGGAAGGGCGGGGGTGAACACCGGGGAGCTGTTTTTT.

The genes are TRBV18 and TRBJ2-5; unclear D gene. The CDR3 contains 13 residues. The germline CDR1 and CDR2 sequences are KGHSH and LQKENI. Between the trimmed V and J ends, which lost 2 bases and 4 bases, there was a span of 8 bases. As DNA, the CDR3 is TGTGCCAGCTCACCAGATCTAGGAGAGACCCAGTACTTC. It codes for CASSPDLGETQYF.

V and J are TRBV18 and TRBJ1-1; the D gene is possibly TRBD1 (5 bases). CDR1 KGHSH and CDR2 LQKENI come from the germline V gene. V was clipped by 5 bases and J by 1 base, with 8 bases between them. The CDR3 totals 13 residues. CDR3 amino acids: CASSEQGNTEAFF. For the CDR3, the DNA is TGTGCCAGCTCAGAGCAGGGGAACACTGAAGCTTTCTTT.

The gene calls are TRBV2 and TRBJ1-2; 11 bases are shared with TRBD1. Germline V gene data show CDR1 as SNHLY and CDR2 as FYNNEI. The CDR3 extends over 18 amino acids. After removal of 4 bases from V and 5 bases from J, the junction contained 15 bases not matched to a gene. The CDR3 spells CASSALNPPGQGEYGYTF. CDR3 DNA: TGTGCCAGCAGTGCCCTAAATCCTCCGGGACAGGGGGAGTATGGCTACACCTTC.

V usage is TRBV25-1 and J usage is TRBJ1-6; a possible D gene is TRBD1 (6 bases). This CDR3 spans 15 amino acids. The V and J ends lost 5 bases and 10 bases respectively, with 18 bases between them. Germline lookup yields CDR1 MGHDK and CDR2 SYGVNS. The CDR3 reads CASSTQQGYSSPLHF. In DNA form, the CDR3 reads TGTGCCAGCAGTACCCAGCAGGGGTATAGCTCACCCCTCCACTTT.